The 15 T cell receptor beta chains presented below share a single source sample, sequenced in a study of T cell repertoires in cytomegalovirus infection. Via MiXCR, TCRdb re-called the reads, giving one row per CDR3 protein. In the table there are just over 150,000 distinct CDR3 sequences, around 20% of which are singletons. Sequenced material: PBMCs. The receptors were sampled from a human donor in good health (CMV status not recorded). Some clones in this sample may be carry-over from other donors' samples.

This clonotype was counted between two and nine times. The rearrangement joins TRBV28 to TRBJ2-1; a possible D gene is TRBD1 (6 bases). The V end lost 2 bases, the J end lost 3 bases, and 8 bases lay between the germline ends. This CDR3 is 14 amino acids long. Germline V lookup: CDR1 MDHEN, CDR2 SYDVKM. The CDR3 reads CASSLQQGYNEQFF. The CDR3 bases are TGTGCCAGCAGTTTACAACAGGGCTACAATGAGCAGTTCTTC.

The CDR3 region is CASSQGYERQGINNEQFF. CDR3 sequence (DNA): TGTGCCAGCAGTCAGGGGTATGAGCGGCAGGGAATAAACAATGAGCAGTTCTTC. V and J are TRBV28 and TRBJ2-1; tentative D call: TRBD1 (6 bases). From germline, CDR1 is MDHEN and CDR2 SYDVKM. The CDR3 extends over 18 amino acids. V lost 5 bases and J lost 5, with 25 bases in between.

The rearrangement uses TRBV7-3 and TRBJ2-3; 16 nucleotides line up with TRBD2. V trimming: 4 bases; J trimming: 4 bases; junction bases outside the gene matches: 14. Per germline, CDR1 SGHTA and CDR2 FQGTGA. This CDR3 is 20 amino acids long. The CDR3 loop is CASSSAGLAGGGGSPDTQYF. The CDR3 DNA sequence: TGTGCCAGCAGCTCGGCGGGACTAGCGGGGGGGGGTGGTTCTCCAGATACGCAGTATTTT.

The chain couples TRBV18 to TRBJ2-1; 8 bases are shared with TRBD1. CDR1 KGHSH and CDR2 LQKENI come from the germline V gene. The CDR3 extends over 14 amino acids. Germline trimming cut 5 bases from V and 10 bases from J; bases unmatched to any gene: 10. The CDR3 DNA is TGTGCCAGCTCATCGGACAGGGTAGCCGGGGAGCAGTTCTTC. Translated, it gives CASSSDRVAGEQFF.

This clonotype was seen repeatedly, ten times or more. V is TRBV7-2 and J is TRBJ2-3; D unclear. There are 13 residues in the CDR3. Germline loops: CDR1 SGHTA, CDR2 FQGNSA. Deletions cut 5 bases from V and 2 bases from J, with 8 bases between. The CDR3 spells CASSPGPTDTQYF. The CDR3 DNA reads TGTGCCAGCAGCCCAGGACCCACAGATACGCAGTATTTT.

The gene calls are TRBV7-8 and TRBJ2-6; D is perhaps TRBD1 (7 bases). CDR1 is SGHVS, CDR2 FQNEAQ, per germline. Trimming left V 2 bases short and J 1 base short, with 21 bases between. This CDR3 region has 20 residues. The CDR3 DNA follows: TGTGCCAGCAGCTTATGGAGGGCGATAACAGGGGAATCTGGGGCCAACGTCCTGACTTTC. Protein: CASSLWRAITGESGANVLTF.

This clonotype was seen only a few times. CDR3 sequence reads: CAISVREDQPQHF. For the CDR3, the DNA is TGTGCCATCAGTGTCCGGGAGGATCAGCCCCAGCATTTT. The chain has TRBV10-3 and TRBJ1-5; D is uncertain. The V end lost 4 bases, the J end lost 5 bases, and 9 bases lay between the germline ends. The CDR3 extends over 13 amino acids. CDR1 ENHRY and CDR2 SYGVKD come from the germline V gene.

Regarding this clonotype: A read error may account for a junction end that differs from germline. The chain couples TRBV19 to TRBJ1-2; D call uncertain. Germline assignment: CDR1 LNHDA and CDR2 SQIVND (reference sequence). The CDR3 is 13 residues long. The CDR3 nucleotides are TGTGCCCGTAGTATCGGATCTAACTATGGCTACACCTTC. As protein: CARSIGSNYGYTF.

A few counts support this clonotype. V gene TRBV12-3 or TRBV12-4 combines with J gene TRBJ2-2, with D possibly matching TRBD1 (5 bases). V shed 4 bases and J shed 1 base, with 13 bases lying between them. This CDR3 has 16 amino acids. This CDR3 is CASSSPRGWNTGELFF. CDR3 DNA: TGTGCCAGCAGTTCACCAAGGGGTTGGAACACCGGGGAGCTGTTTTTT.

At least ten counts were recorded for this clonotype. This chain connects TRBV7-8 to TRBJ2-7; D not resolved. Trimming stripped 3 bases from V and 1 base from J, with 22 bases between. Germline V gene sequence: CDR1 SGHVS, CDR2 FQNEAQ. The CDR3 sequence is 18 residues long. The CDR3 loop is CASSFSSVPTRPSYEQYF. Written as DNA, the CDR3 is TGTGCCAGCAGCTTTTCTTCGGTCCCGACCCGGCCTTCCTACGAGCAGTACTTC. The variable domain in full, completed from reference TRBV7-8 and TRBJ2-7, reads GAGVSQSPRYKVAKRGQDVALRCDPISGHVSLFWYQQALGQGPEFLTYFQNEAQLDKSGLPSDRFFAERPEGSVSTLKIQRTQQEDSAVYLCASSFSSVPTRPSYEQYFGPGTRLTVT.

This clonotype was picked up many times. V is TRBV27 and J is TRBJ1-1; 10 nucleotides line up with TRBD1. The V gene end was trimmed by 5 bases and the J gene end by 9 bases; junction bases not matched to a gene: 6. This CDR3 has 13 residues. CDR1 and CDR2 from the germline V gene are MNHEY and SMNVEV (reference sequence). In DNA form, the CDR3 reads TGTGCCAGCAGTCCCCGGGGACAGGGGAAAGCTTTCTTT. The encoded protein is CASSPRGQGKAFF.

This chain uses TRBV11-2 with TRBJ2-3; D assignment may be TRBD1 or TRBD2 (5 bases each). The germline gives CDR1 SGHAT, CDR2 FQNNGV. The CDR3 runs to 14 residues. Trimming shortened V by 5 bases and J by 6 bases, and 15 bases separated the two germline ends. CDR3: CASSPGTSSDTQYF. The CDR3 DNA is TGTGCCAGCAGCCCGGGGACCTCCTCGGATACGCAGTATTTT.

This chain joins TRBV28 and TRBJ1-5, with unresolved D. Germline V gene data show CDR1 as MDHEN and CDR2 as SYDVKM. Trimming removed 5 bases from V and 0 bases from J, with 23 bases in between. The CDR3 extends over 19 amino acids. CDR3: CASSPREGGVSYSNQPQHF. CDR3 DNA sequence: TGTGCCAGCAGTCCCCGGGAGGGAGGCGTCTCATATAGCAATCAGCCCCAGCATTTT.

The chain has TRBV2 and TRBJ1-1; a weak D match, TRBD1 (6 bases). The CDR3 contains 14 residues. Trimming removed 8 bases from V and 5 bases from J, with 18 bases in between. Germline-derived CDR1 and CDR2 are SNHLY and FYNNEI. The CDR3 here is CASFKLGGRTEAFF. CDR3 sequence (DNA): TGTGCCAGCTTTAAATTGGGGGGGCGGACTGAAGCTTTCTTT.

The chain has TRBV28 and TRBJ2-3; D is possibly TRBD1 (6 bases). CDR1 and CDR2 from the germline V gene are MDHEN and SYDVKM. Trimming took off 3 bases at V and 2 bases at J, with 9 bases between the two ends. The CDR3 spans 14 residues. The CDR3 DNA reads as TGTGCCAGCAGTTTTTGGACAGACACAGATACGCAGTATTTT. Its protein is CASSFWTDTDTQYF.